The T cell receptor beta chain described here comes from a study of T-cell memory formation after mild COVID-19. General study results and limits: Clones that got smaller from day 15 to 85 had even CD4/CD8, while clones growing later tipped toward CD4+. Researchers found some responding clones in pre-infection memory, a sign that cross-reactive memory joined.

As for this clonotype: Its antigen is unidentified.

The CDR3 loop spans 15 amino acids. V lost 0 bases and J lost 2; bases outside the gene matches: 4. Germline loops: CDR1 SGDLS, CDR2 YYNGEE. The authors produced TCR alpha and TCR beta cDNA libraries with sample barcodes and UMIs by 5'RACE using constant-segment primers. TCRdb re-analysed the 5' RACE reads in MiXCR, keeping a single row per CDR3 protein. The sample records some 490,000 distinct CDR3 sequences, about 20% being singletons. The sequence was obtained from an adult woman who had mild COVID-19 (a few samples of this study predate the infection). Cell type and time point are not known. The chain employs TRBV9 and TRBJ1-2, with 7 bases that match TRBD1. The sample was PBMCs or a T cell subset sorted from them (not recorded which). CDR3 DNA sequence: TGTGCCAGCAGCGTAGAGCCGACAGGGAACTATGGCTACACCTTC. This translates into CASSVEPTGNYGYTF.